This TCR beta chain was profiled in a study of cytomegalovirus exposure and HLA in healthy donors. Notes on the study in general: In the analysis, some V segments, TRBV6-2 and TRBV6-3 included, were excluded as indistinguishable. The number of N-insertions in an Asian-associated ancestry cluster was reportedly below the 666-donor mean in a later analysis. Productive rates of about 90% or about 30% were seen for most TCR beta V segments in an earlier analysis.

This clone was counted a single time. Its antigen remains unknown. The CDR3 loop spans 13 amino acids. In germline, CDR1 is SNHLY, CDR2 FYNNEI. V trimming: 11 bases; J trimming: 4 bases; junction bases outside the gene matches: 9. The PCR employed 60 Vbeta primers together with 13 Jbeta primers. The table came from immunoSEQ multiplex PCR; TCRdb's copy has only in-frame clones and leaves some out. Among 200,000 to 250,000 clones listed, around four fifths were seen once. V gene TRBV2 combines with J gene TRBJ2-3; 7 bases align to TRBD2. The sequence derives from a woman aged 55 to 70 in good health and CMV-seropositive. The material sequenced was PBMCs. The CDR3 DNA sequence: TGTGCCGCCAAGACTAGCTTCCCAGATACGCAGTATTTT. This translates into CAAKTSFPDTQYF.